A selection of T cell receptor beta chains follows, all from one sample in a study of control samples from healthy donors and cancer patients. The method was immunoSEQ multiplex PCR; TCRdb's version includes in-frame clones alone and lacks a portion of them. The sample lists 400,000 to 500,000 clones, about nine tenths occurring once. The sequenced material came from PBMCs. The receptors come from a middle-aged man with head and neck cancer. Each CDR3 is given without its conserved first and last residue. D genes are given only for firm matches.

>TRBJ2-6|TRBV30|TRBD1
ARTPRGISGANVLT
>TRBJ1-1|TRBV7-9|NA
ASSLEANTEAF
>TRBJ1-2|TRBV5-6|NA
ASSPPHNYGYT
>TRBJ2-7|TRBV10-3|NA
AISATYEQY
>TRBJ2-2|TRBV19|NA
ASARRGTGELF
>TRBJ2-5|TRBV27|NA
ASGVPLGQGQETQY
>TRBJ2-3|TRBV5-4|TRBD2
ASSSWTSGRARDTQY
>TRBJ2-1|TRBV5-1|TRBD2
ASSPGAGAWSYNEQF
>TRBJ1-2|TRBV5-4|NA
ASSMQGSMWVNYGYT
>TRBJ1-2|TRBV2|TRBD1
ASCLMGQGVLGGYT
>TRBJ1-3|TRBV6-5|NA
ASWGGRSGNTIY
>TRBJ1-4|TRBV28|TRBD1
ASRFTGGSNEKLF
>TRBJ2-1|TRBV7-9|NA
ASSSFTSEQF
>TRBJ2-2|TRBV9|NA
ASSYKQTGELF
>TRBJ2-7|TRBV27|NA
ASSLSGDSYEQY
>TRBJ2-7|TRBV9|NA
ASSVTLQGPSYEQY
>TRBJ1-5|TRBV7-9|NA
ATGFGNQPQH
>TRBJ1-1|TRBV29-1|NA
SVDNGNTEAF
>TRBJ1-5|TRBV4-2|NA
ASSQDGQPNQPQH
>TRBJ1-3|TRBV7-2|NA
ASSLQGATIGNTIY
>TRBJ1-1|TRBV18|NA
ASSPTGGITEAF
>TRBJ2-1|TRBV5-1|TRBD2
ASSLAGTSGYNEQF
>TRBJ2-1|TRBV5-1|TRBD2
ASSLATSGSNEQF
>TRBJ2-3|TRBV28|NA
ASSSDDQSQDTQY
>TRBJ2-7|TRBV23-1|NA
ASPGGACYEQY
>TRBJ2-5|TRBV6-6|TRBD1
ASSSPDRDLQETQY
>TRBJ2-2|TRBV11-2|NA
ASSLGGTGELF
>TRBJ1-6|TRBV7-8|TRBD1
ASSLEGTGLSPLH
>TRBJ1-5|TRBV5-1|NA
ASSLSGINQPQH
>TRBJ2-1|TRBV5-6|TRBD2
ASRPGLAGVRSSYNEQF
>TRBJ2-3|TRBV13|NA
ASSFDSNLNTDTQY
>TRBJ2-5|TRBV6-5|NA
ASRAGYQETQY
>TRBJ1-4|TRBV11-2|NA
ASSLGLNEKLF
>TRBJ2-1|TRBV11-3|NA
ASSFGDNRNEQF
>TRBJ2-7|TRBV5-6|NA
ASSLFGASLPSYEQY
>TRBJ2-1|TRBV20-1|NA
SAQLYNEQF
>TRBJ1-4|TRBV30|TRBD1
AWNRPTGAQEKLF
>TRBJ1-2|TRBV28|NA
ASAGDLNYGYT
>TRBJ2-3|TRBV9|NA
ASSVVSSGTDTQY
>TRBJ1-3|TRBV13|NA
ASSFSISSGNTIY
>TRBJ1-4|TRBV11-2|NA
ASSRVLGQGMSTNEKLF
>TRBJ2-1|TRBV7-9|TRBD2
ASSLGLADLHEQF
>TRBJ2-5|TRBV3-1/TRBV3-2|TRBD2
ASSQGLELARETQY
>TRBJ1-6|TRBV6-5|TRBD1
ASSLGTGDSPLH
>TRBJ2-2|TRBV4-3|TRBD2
ASSQGLARIGTGELF
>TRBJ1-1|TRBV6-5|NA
ASSEWGDEAF
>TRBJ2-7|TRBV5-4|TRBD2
ASSSGTSGPSYEQY
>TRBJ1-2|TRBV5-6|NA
ASSLGQAVGGYT
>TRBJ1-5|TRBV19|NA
ASSIVRADFSNQPQH
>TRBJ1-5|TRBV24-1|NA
ATSDPDYPNQPQH
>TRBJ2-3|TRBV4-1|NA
ASSQDMGADTQY
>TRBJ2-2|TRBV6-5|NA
ASGETGNTGELF
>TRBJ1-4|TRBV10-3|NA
AISESGSTNEKLF
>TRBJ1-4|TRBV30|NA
AWKGFSGEKLF
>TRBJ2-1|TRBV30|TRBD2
AWSVRGGTYNEQF
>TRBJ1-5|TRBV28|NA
ASSSVIRAQH
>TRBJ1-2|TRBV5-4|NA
ASSLGQTVWGYT
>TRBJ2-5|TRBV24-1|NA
ATSDLQAETQY
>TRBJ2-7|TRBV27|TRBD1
ASSSPRRGSPYEQY
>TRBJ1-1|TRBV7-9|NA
ASSQGSTEAF